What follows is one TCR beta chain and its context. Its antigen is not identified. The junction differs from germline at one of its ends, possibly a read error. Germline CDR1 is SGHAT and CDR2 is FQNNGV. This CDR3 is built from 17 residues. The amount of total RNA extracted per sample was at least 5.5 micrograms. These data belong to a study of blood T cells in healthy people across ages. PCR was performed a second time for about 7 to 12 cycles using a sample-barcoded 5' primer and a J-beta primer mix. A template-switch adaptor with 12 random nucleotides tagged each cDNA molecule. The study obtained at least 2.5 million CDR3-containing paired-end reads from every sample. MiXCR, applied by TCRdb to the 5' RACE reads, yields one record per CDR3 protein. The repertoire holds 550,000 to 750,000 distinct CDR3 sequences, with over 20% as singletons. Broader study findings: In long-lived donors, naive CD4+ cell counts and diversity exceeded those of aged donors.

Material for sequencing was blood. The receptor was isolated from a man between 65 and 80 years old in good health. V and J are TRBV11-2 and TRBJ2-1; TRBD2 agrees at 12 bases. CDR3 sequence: CASSKTSGSGAVNEQSF. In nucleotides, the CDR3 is TGTGCCAGCAGTAAGACTAGCGGGAGTGGGGCTGTCAATGAGCAGTCCTTC.